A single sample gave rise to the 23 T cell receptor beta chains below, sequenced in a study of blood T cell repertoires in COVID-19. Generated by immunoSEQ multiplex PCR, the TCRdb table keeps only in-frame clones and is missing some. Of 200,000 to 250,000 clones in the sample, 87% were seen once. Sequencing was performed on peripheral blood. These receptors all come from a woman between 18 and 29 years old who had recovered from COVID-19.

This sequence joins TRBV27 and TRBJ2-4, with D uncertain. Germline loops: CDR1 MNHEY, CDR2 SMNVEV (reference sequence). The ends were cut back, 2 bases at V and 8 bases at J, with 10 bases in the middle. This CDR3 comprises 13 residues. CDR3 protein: CASSLIPSDIQYF. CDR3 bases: TGTGCCAGCAGTTTAATACCCTCGGACATTCAGTACTTC.

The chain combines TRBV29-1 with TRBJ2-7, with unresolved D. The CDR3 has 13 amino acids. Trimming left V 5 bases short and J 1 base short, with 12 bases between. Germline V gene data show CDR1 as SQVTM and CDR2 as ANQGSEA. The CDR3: CSVFLAVSYEQYF. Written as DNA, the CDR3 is TGCAGCGTTTTTCTCGCGGTTTCCTACGAGCAGTACTTC.

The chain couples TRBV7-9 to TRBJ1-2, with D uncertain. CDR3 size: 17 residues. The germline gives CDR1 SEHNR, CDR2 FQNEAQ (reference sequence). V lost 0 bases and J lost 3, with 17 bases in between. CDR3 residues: CASSLAGAGLSHYGYTF. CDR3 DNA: TGTGCCAGCAGCTTAGCGGGAGCAGGATTGTCCCACTATGGCTACACCTTC.

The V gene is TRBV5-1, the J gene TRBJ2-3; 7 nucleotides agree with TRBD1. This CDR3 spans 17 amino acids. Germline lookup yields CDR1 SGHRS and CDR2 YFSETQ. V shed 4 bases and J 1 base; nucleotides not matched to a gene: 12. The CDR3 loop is CASSPKYGTEGTDTQYF. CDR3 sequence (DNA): TGCGCCAGCAGCCCTAAATATGGGACAGAAGGCACAGATACGCAGTATTTT.

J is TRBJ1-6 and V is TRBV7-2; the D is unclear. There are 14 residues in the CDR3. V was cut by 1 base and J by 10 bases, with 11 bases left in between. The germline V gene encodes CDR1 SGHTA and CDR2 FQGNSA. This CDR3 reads CASSLGAGSSPLHF. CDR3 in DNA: TGTGCCAGCAGCTTAGGTGCTGGTAGCTCACCCCTCCACTTT. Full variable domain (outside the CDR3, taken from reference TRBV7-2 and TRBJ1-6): GAGVSQSPSNKVTEKGKDVELRCDPISGHTALYWYRQSLGQGLEFLIYFQGNSAPDKSGLPSDRFSAERTGGSVSTLTIQRTQQEDSAVYLCASSLGAGSSPLHFGNGTRLTVT.

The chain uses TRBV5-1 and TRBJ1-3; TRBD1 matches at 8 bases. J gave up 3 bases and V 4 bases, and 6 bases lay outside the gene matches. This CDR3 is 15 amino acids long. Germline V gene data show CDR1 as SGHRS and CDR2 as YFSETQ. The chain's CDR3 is CASSVDRGFGNTIYF. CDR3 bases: TGCGCCAGCAGCGTAGACAGGGGTTTTGGAAACACCATATATTTT.

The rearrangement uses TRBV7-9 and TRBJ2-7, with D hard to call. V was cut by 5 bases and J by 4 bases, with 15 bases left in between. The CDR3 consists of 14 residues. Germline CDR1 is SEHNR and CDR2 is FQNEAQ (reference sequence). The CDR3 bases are TGTGCCAGCAGCAATTCAAAAAGAGGTTACGAGCAGTACTTC. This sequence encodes CASSNSKRGYEQYF.

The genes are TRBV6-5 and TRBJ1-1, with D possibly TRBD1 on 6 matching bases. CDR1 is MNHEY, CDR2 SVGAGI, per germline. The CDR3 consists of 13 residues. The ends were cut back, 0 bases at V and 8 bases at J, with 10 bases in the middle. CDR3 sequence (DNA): TGTGCCAGCAGTTACTCGGCGGACAGCGAAGCTTTCTTT. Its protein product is CASSYSADSEAFF.

The CDR3 here is CASSRRENNQPQHF. The CDR3 DNA follows: TGTGCCAGTAGTAGGAGAGAAAACAATCAGCCCCAGCATTTT. V gene TRBV19 combines with J gene TRBJ1-5, with no clear D. The CDR3 contains 14 residues. Germline values: CDR1 LNHDA, CDR2 SQIVND (reference sequence). Trimming left V 4 bases short and J 3 bases short, with 10 bases between.

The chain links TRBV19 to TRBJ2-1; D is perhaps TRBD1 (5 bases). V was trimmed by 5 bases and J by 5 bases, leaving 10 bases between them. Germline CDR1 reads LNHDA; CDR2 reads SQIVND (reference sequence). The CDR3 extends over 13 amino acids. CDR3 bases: TGTGCCAGTAGTGGGCAGGGCCACAATGAGCAGTTCTTC. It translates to CASSGQGHNEQFF. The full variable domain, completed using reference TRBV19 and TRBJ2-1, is DGGITQSPKYLFRKEGQNVTLSCEQNLNHDAMYWYRQDPGQGLRLIYYSQIVNDFQKGDIAEGYSVSREKKESFPLTVTSAQKNPTAFYLCASSGQGHNEQFFGPGTRLTVL.

CDR3 nucleotide sequence: TGTGCCTGGATGGGACAGGGGAATTCACCCCTCCACTTT. Its protein product is CAWMGQGNSPLHF. The rearrangement uses TRBV30 and TRBJ1-6; 10 bases line up with TRBD1. V lost 4 bases to trimming and J lost 7 bases; unmatched junction nucleotides: 1. CDR1 and CDR2 (germline): GTSNPN, SVGIG (reference sequence). The CDR3 sequence is 13 residues long.

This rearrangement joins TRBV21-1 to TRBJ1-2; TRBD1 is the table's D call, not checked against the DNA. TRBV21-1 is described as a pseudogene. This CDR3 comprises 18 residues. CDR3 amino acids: CASSKVFRRQGTIYGYTF. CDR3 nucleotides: TGTGCCAGCAGCAAAGTTTTTCGACGACAGGGGACCATCTATGGCTACACCTTC.

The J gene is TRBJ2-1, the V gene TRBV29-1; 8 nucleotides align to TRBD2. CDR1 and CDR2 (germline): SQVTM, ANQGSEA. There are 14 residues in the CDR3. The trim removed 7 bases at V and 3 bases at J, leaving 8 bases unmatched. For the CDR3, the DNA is TGCAGCGGTGTAACTAGCGGTCACTACAATGAGCAGTTCTTC. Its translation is CSGVTSGHYNEQFF.

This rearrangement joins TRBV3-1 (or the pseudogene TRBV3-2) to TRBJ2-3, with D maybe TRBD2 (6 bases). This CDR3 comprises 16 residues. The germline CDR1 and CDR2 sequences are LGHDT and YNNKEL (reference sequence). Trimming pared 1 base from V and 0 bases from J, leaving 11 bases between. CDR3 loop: CASSQVSGESTDTQYF. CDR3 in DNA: TGTGCCAGCAGCCAAGTCTCGGGAGAAAGCACAGATACGCAGTATTTT.

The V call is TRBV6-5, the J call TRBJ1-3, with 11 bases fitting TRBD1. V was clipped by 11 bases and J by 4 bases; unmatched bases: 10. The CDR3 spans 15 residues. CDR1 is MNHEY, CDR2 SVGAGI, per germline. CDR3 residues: CAVKGQGARGNTIYF. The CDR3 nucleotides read TGTGCCGTAAAAGGACAGGGGGCAAGAGGAAACACCATATATTTT.

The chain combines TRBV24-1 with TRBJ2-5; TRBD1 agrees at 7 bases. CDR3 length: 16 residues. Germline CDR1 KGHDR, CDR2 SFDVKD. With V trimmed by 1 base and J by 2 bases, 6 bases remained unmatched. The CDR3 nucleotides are TGTGCCACCAGTGATTTCGCTGGGACAGCTCAAGAGACCCAGTACTTC. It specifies CATSDFAGTAQETQYF.

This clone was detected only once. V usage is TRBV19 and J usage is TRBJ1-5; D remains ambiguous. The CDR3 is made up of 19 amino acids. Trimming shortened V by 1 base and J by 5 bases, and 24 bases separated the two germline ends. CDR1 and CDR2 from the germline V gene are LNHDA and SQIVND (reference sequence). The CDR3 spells CASSIGPREVPLPYQPQHF. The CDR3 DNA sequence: TGTGCCAGTAGTATAGGCCCCCGCGAGGTGCCGTTACCCTATCAGCCCCAGCATTTT.

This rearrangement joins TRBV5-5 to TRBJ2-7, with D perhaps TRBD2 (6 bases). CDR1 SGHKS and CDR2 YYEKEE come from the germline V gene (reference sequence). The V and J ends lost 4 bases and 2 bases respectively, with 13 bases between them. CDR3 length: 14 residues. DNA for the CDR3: TGTGCCAGCAGCGGCGGGGCCGTAGCCTACGAGCAGTACTTC. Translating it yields CASSGGAVAYEQYF.

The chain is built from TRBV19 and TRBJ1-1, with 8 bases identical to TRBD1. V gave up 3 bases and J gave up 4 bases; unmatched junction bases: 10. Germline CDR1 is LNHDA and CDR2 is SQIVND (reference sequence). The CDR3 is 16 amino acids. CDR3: CASSMGLGQGGTEAFF. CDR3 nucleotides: TGTGCCAGTAGTATGGGGTTAGGACAGGGCGGCACTGAAGCTTTCTTT.

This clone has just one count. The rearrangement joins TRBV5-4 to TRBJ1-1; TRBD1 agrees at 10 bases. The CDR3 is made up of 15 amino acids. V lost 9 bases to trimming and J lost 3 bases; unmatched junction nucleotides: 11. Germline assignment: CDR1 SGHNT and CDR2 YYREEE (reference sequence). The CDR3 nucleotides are TGTGCCATCCCCAGACAGGGGGCGGAGGACACTGAAGCTTTCTTT. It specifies CAIPRQGAEDTEAFF.

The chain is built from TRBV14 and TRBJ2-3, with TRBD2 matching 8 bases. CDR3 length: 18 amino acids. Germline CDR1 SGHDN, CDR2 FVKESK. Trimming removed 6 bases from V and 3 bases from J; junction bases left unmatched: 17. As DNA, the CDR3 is TGTGCCAGCAGTCCGAGTTGGGTGAGCGGGGGCCTTACAGATACGCAGTATTTT. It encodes CASSPSWVSGGLTDTQYF.

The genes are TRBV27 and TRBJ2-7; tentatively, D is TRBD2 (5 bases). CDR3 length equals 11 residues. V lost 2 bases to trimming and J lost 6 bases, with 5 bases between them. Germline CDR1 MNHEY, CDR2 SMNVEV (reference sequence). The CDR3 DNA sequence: TGTGCCAGCAGTTTAGCGGGCGAGCAGTACTTC. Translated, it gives CASSLAGEQYF.

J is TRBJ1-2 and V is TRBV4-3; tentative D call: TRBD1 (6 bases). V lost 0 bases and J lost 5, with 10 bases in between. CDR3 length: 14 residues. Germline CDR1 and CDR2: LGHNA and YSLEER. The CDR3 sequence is CASSQEQGRYGYTF. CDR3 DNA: TGCGCCAGCAGCCAAGAACAGGGACGGTATGGCTACACCTTC.